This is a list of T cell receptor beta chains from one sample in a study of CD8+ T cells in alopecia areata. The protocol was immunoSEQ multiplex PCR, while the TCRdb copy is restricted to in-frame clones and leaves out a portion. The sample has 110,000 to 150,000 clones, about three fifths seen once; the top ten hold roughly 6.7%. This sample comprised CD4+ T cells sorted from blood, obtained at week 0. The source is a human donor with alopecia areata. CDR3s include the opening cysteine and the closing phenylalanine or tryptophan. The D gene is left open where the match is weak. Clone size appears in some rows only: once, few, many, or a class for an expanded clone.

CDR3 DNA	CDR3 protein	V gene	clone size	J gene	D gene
TGTGCCATCAGTGAAGCCGGGGCGGCTTTCTTT	CAISEAGAAFF	TRBV10-3	-	TRBJ1-1	-
TGTGCCAGCACCGAAGAGGACGAGGGGGCTTTTGAAAAACTGTTTTTT	CASTEEDEGAFEKLFF	TRBV27	-	TRBJ1-4	TRBD1
TGCGCCAGCAGCTTGACCCTCAATCAGCCCCAGCATTTT	CASSLTLNQPQHF	TRBV5-1	-	TRBJ1-5	-
TGTGCCTGGAGACCTCACCCGGGGCAGCCCCAGCATTTT	CAWRPHPGQPQHF	TRBV30	-	TRBJ1-5	-
TGTGCCAGCAGCTCCCGACAGAACACTGAAGCTTTCTTT	CASSSRQNTEAFF	TRBV7-6	few	TRBJ1-1	-
TGCAGCGCTATGTACCAAGAGACCCAGTACTTC	CSAMYQETQYF	TRBV29-1	few	TRBJ2-5	-
TGCGCCAGCAGCCCATCTAGCGGGGGGGCCGGGGATACGCAGTATTTT	CASSPSSGGAGDTQYF	TRBV4-3	once	TRBJ2-3	TRBD2
TGCGCCAGCAGCTTGGACTTGGGGCTGGAGACCCAGTACTTC	CASSLDLGLETQYF	TRBV5-1	-	TRBJ2-5	-
TGCAGCGTTACAGCAGTCCCGGGACAGGGTTTGGCTGAAGCTTTCTTT	CSVTAVPGQGLAEAFF	TRBV29-1	-	TRBJ1-1	TRBD1
TGCGCCAGCAGCCAAGATTGGGGGACAGGGGATGGCTACACCTTC	CASSQDWGTGDGYTF	TRBV4-3	-	TRBJ1-2	TRBD1
TGTGCCAGCAAACCCCTCCACTTT	CASKPLHF	TRBV25-1	-	TRBJ1-6	-
TGTGCCAGTGGACAGGGCCACAATGGCTACACCTTC	CASGQGHNGYTF	TRBV27	-	TRBJ1-2	TRBD1
TGCGCCAGCAGCTTGATGGGTCAGGGGGCCCTCGGCGGTACTGAAGCTTTCTTT	CASSLMGQGALGGTEAFF	TRBV5-1	-	TRBJ1-1	TRBD1
TGCAGCGTTGAAAAAGCAGGGGGCGGCTATGGCTACACCTTC	CSVEKAGGGYGYTF	TRBV29-1	once	TRBJ1-2	TRBD1
TGCAGCGTTGAAGATTTTGGCAGGGGGGTACGGGAGACCCAGTACTTC	CSVEDFGRGVRETQYF	TRBV29-1	few	TRBJ2-5	-
TGTGCCACCAGCAGAGTCCTCGATTCACCCCTCCACTTT	CATSRVLDSPLHF	TRBV15	few	TRBJ1-6	-
TGTGCCAGTAGTATGATCCCCGGAGGGGGGTATCAGCCCCAGCATTTT	CASSMIPGGGYQPQHF	TRBV19	-	TRBJ1-5	-
TGTGCCTGGAACCCCTTGGTGTCCTACAATGAGCAGTTCTTC	CAWNPLVSYNEQFF	TRBV30	-	TRBJ2-1	-
TGTGCCAGTTCACAGGGTTCTAATCAGCCCCAGCATTTT	CASSQGSNQPQHF	TRBV19	once	TRBJ1-5	-
TGCAGCGTTCACAGGGTTGAGTATTCTGAAGCTTTCTTT	CSVHRVEYSEAFF	TRBV29-1	-	TRBJ1-1	-
TGCAGCGTTGAGGGGACCGAGCAGTACTTC	CSVEGTEQYF	TRBV29-1	-	TRBJ2-7	-
TGTGCCTGGAGTCCAGGGGCAGATACGCAGTATTTT	CAWSPGADTQYF	TRBV30	-	TRBJ2-3	-
TGCAGCGTCCGAGGACAGGGCCTCTATGGCTACACCTTC	CSVRGQGLYGYTF	TRBV29-1	few	TRBJ1-2	TRBD1
TGTGCCAGCACCACCTATGGGACAGGGGCGGCAGATACGCAGTATTTT	CASTTYGTGAADTQYF	TRBV5-4	-	TRBJ2-3	TRBD1
TGTGCCAGCAGTGATAATGGACTGAGCAATCAGCCCCAGCATTTT	CASSDNGLSNQPQHF	TRBV25-1	-	TRBJ1-5	-
TGTGCCTGGAGTGAGACCCCGGGGTTATATGGCTACACCTTC	CAWSETPGLYGYTF	TRBV30	-	TRBJ1-2	-
TGTGCCAGCAGGACCTCGGTCGATCAAAAACTGTTTTTT	CASRTSVDQKLFF	TRBV25-1	-	TRBJ1-4	-
TGCAGCGTTGGGACAGGGGGCATTGGCTATGGCTACACCTTC	CSVGTGGIGYGYTF	TRBV29-1	-	TRBJ1-2	TRBD1